This T cell receptor (beta chain) came from a study of blood T cells in healthy people across ages. This CDR3 is 14 amino acids long. Germline CDR1 and CDR2: SEHNR and FQNEAQ (reference sequence). Using a J-beta primer mix together with a sample-barcoded 5' primer, a second PCR was run for roughly 6 to 11 cycles. TCRdb independently ran MiXCR on the 5' RACE reads; one entry per CDR3 protein. The sample consists of 1.5 million to 2 million distinct CDR3 sequences, roughly 30% of them appearing once. The source of this sequence is a woman aged 25 to 45 in good health. The chain couples TRBV7-9 to TRBJ2-4, with TRBD1 matching 12 bases. The better agreement between TRBJ2-7 and the DNA end casts doubt on the J call. Sample: blood. CDR3 residues: CASSSGDRGREQYF. The DNA for the CDR3 is TGTGCCAGCAGCTCCGGGGACAGGGGGCGCGAGCAGTACTTC.